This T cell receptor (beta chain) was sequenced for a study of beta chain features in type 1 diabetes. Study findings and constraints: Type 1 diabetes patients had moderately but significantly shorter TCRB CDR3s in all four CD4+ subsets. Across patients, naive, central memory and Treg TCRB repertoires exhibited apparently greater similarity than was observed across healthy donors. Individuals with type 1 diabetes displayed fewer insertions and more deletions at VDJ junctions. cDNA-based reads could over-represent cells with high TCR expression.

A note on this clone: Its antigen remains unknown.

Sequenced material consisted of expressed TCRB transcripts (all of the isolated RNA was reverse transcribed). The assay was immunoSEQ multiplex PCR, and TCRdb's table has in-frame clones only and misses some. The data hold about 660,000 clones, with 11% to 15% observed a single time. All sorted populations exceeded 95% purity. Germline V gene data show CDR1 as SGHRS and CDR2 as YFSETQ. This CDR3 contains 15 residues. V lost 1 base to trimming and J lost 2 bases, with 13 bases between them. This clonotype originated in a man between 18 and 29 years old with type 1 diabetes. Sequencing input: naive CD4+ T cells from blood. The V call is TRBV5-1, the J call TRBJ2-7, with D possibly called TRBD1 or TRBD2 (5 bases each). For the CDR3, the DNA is TGCGCCAGCAGCTTGTCCGGGACGGAGGCCTACGAGCAGTACTTC. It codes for CASSLSGTEAYEQYF. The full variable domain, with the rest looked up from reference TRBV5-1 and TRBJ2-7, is KAGVTQTPRYLIKTRGQQVTLSCSPISGHRSVSWYQQTPGQGLQFLFEYFSETQRNKGNFPGRFSGRQFSNSRSEMNVSTLELGDSALYLCASSLSGTEAYEQYFGPGTRLTVT.